These T cell receptor beta chains were read from a single sample in a study of T cell responses to AZD1222 COVID-19 vaccine. Assay: immunoSEQ multiplex PCR; the TCRdb copy retains only in-frame clones and omits some. The sample holds approximately 100,000 clones, about 90% seen once. Sequencing used peripheral blood, obtained on day 0 of MenACWY control vaccination. All receptors come from an adult in good health. Each CDR3 is given with its conserved first and last residue. The order of the fields is V gene, CDR3 protein.

V gene: TRBV6-4; CDR3 protein: CASSSRVTGNTIYF
V gene: TRBV7-9; CDR3 protein: CASSFEGNYGYTF
V gene: TRBV7-2; CDR3 protein: CASSLRGGQGKGQPQHF
V gene: TRBV6-5; CDR3 protein: CASSSGTSNTEAFF
V gene: TRBV7-8; CDR3 protein: CASSFYGMTGEQYF
V gene: TRBV28; CDR3 protein: CASSLGDRQYF
V gene: TRBV28; CDR3 protein: CASSPPGPSYEQYF
V gene: TRBV3-1/TRBV3-2; CDR3 protein: CASSQELRTEAFF
V gene: TRBV6-5; CDR3 protein: CASTMTTNQPQHF
V gene: TRBV11-1; CDR3 protein: CASSPQVMNTEAFF
V gene: TRBV27; CDR3 protein: CASSLVSPNTEAFF
V gene: TRBV11-3; CDR3 protein: CASSSRGLYNSPLHF
V gene: TRBV30; CDR3 protein: CAWTGENQPQHF
V gene: TRBV7-9; CDR3 protein: CASSRAVDLRGSGNTIYF
V gene: TRBV12-3/TRBV12-4; CDR3 protein: CASSLGPGRRAFF
V gene: TRBV7-2; CDR3 protein: CASSLTSGPYNEQFF
V gene: TRBV7-2; CDR3 protein: CASSLQSRDYGYTF
V gene: TRBV7-9; CDR3 protein: CASSTQGGGNQPQHF
V gene: TRBV10-3; CDR3 protein: CAIRAQSSYNSPLHF
V gene: TRBV18; CDR3 protein: CASSPGLKANYGYTF
V gene: TRBV7-2; CDR3 protein: CASSLGPANYGNQPQHF
V gene: TRBV11-2; CDR3 protein: CASSRPGQGVSPLHF